This TCR beta chain was recovered during a study of early T cells in non-severe SARS-CoV-2 infection. Overall study context: RNA in bulk from unsorted whole blood was sequenced, and chains were unpaired.

V gave up 5 bases and J gave up 8 bases; unmatched junction bases: 6. Germline CDR1 and CDR2: SNHLY and FYNNEI. This CDR3 region has 14 residues. This clonotype has ten or more counts. As part of library construction, unique molecular identifiers were attached to individual cDNA molecules. TCRdb passed the 5' RACE reads through MiXCR, listing each CDR3 protein once. The sample shows roughly 31,000 distinct CDR3 sequences, roughly a tenth of them seen only once. The V call is TRBV2, the J call TRBJ1-3, with 10 bases fitting TRBD1. The clonotype comes from an adult who was a healthcare worker with PCR-confirmed SARS-CoV-2 infection or an uninfected control (not recorded which). The sequencing sample was made of whole blood. The CDR3 reads CASSPDRGRDTIYF. The CDR3 coding sequence is TGTGCCAGCAGTCCGGACAGGGGGAGAGACACCATATATTTT.